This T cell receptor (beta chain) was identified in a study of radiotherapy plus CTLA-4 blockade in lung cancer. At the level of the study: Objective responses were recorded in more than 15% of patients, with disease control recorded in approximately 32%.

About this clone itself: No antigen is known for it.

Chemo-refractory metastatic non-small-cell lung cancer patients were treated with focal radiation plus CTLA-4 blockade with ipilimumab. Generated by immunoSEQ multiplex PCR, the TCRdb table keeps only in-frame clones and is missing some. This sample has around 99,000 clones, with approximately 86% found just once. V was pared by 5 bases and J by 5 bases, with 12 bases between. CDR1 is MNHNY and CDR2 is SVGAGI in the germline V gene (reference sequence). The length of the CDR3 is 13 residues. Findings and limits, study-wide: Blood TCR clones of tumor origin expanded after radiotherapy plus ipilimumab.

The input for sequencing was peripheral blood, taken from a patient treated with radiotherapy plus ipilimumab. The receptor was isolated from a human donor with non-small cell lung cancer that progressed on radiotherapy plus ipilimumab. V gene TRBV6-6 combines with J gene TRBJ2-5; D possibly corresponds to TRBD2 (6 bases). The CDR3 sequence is CASSPRESETQYF. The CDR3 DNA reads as TGTGCCAGCAGTCCCCGGGAGTCGGAGACCCAGTACTTC.